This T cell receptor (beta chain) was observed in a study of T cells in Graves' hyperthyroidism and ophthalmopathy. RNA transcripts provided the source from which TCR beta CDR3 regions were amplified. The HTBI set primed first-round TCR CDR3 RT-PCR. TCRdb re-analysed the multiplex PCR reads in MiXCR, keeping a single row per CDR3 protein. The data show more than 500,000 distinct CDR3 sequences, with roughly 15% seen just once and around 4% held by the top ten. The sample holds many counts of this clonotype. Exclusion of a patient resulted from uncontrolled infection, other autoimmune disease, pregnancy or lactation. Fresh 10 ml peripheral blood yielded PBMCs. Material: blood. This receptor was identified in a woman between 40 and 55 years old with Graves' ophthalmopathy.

CDR3 loop: CSALTRDTNQPQHF. In DNA, the CDR3 is TGCAGTGCCCTGACCCGGGACACAAATCAGCCCCAGCATTTT. This sequence joins TRBV20-1 and TRBJ1-5, with a tentative D call TRBD1 (6 bases). This CDR3 region has 14 residues. Germline-derived CDR1 and CDR2 are DFQATT and SNEGSKA (reference sequence). V lost 6 bases to trimming and J lost 4 bases, with 16 bases between them.